Each of the 28 T cell receptor beta chains below was sequenced from the same sample in a study of identical twins. TCRdb analysed the 5' RACE reads with MiXCR anew, one entry per CDR3 protein. The sample yields fewer than 250,000 distinct CDR3 sequences, 5.5% to 8% seen once. The data were also submitted as part of a second study, on yellow fever vaccine responses in identical twins.

The sequenced material came from memory (CD45RO+) T cells sorted from blood. These receptors originate from a woman younger than 35 in good health.

This clonotype has more than one count but fewer than ten. The chain has TRBV7-9 and TRBJ2-3, with 9 bases matching TRBD2. J lost 0 bases, V lost 4 bases, and 5 bases had no gene match. The CDR3 is 16 amino acids. Germline V gives CDR1 SEHNR, CDR2 FQNEAQ (reference sequence). The CDR3 reads CASSSLAGESTDTQYF. As DNA, the CDR3 is TGTGCCAGCAGCTCGTTAGCGGGGGAAAGCACAGATACGCAGTATTTT.

This clonotype was seen many times. CDR3 protein: CSAFIWGAPDTQYF. CDR3 DNA sequence: TGCAGTGCCTTTATTTGGGGGGCCCCAGATACGCAGTATTTT. This sequence joins TRBV20-1 and TRBJ2-3; D is possibly TRBD1 or TRBD2 (6 bases each). Germline values: CDR1 DFQATT, CDR2 SNEGSKA (reference sequence). The V end was cut by 6 bases, the J end by 4 bases, with 17 bases between. The CDR3 runs 14 residues.

The rearrangement joins TRBV3-1 to TRBJ2-3; 10 nucleotides match TRBD2. The CDR3 is 15 residues long. Trimming at V came to 6 bases and at J to 0 bases, leaving 3 bases not matched to a gene. Germline V CDR1 and CDR2: LGHDT, YNNKEL (reference sequence). Here the CDR3 DNA reads TGTGCCAGCAGAGAACTAGCGGGGAGCACAGATACGCAGTATTTT. Protein product: CASRELAGSTDTQYF.

This clonotype was seen many times. The rearrangement joins TRBV12-3 or TRBV12-4 to TRBJ1-1; 9 bases map to TRBD1. J was trimmed by 7 bases and V by 5 bases; bases with no gene match: 11. The CDR3 loop spans 15 amino acids. CDR3 amino acids: CASSRGATGGDEAFF. CDR3 nucleotides: TGTGCCAGCAGTAGGGGGGCCACAGGGGGCGATGAAGCTTTCTTT.

This clonotype was observed a handful of times. The V and J genes are TRBV27 and TRBJ2-2, with D hard to call. The CDR3 loop spans 16 amino acids. CDR1 is MNHEY, CDR2 SMNVEV, per germline (reference sequence). The V gene lost 9 bases and the J gene lost 1 base, with 18 bases spanning the gap. CDR3 sequence reads: CASSLAGTLNTGELFF. The CDR3 bases are TGTGCCAGTTCCCTGGCAGGAACCCTGAACACCGGGGAGCTGTTTTTT.

There are a few counts of this clonotype. The rearrangement links TRBV9 to TRBJ2-2, with a possible D match to TRBD2 (7 bases). This CDR3 region has 15 residues. Germline V CDR1 and CDR2: SGDLS, YYNGEE. Trimming removed 5 bases from V and 2 bases from J, with 13 bases in between. CDR3 protein: CASSGRGANTGELFF. CDR3 nucleotide sequence: TGTGCCAGCAGTGGACGGGGGGCCAACACCGGGGAGCTGTTTTTT.

This chain uses TRBV5-5 with TRBJ2-7; D unresolved. The length of the CDR3 is 12 residues. The germline CDR1 and CDR2 sequences are SGHKS and YYEKEE (reference sequence). The V gene lost 1 base and the J gene lost 3 bases, with 5 bases spanning the gap. The CDR3 spells CASSLTFYEQYV. In nucleotides, the CDR3 is TGTGCCAGCAGCTTGACCTTCTACGAGCAGTACGTC.

Ten or more counts support this clonotype. The rearrangement links TRBV12-3 or TRBV12-4 to TRBJ2-1, with D perhaps matching TRBD1 (7 bases). Trimming removed 2 bases from V and 13 bases from J, with 18 bases in between. The CDR3 contains 14 residues. The CDR3 coding sequence is TGTGCCAGCAGTTTAAGTGAGGGGGCGGGACAACAGTTCTTC. It specifies CASSLSEGAGQQFF.

This clonotype was counted a few times. This chain links TRBV5-1 with TRBJ2-3; 8 nucleotides line up with TRBD2. The J segment lost 6 bases and the V segment lost 2 bases, leaving 11 bases of the junction unmatched. From germline, CDR1 is SGHRS and CDR2 YFSETQ. CDR3 length: 16 amino acids. CDR3: CASSLDGLARVDTQYF. The CDR3 DNA is TGCGCCAGCAGCTTAGACGGACTAGCTCGGGTTGATACGCAGTATTTT.

The rearrangement uses TRBV20-1 and TRBJ2-3, with 10 positions matching TRBD1. Per germline, CDR1 DFQATT and CDR2 SNEGSKA (reference sequence). The J segment lost 1 base and the V segment lost 3 bases, leaving 7 bases of the junction unmatched. The CDR3 has 16 amino acids. For the CDR3, the DNA is TGCAGTGCTAGCGCCGGGACAGGGGTTCGCACAGATACGCAGTATTTT. This gives the protein CSASAGTGVRTDTQYF.

Only a few counts were recorded for this clonotype. This chain joins TRBV15 and TRBJ2-7, with a tentative D call TRBD2 (5 bases). CDR1 LNHNV and CDR2 YYDKDF come from the germline V gene (reference sequence). Trimming stripped 3 bases from V and 3 bases from J, with 21 bases between. The CDR3 loop spans 17 amino acids. CDR3 in DNA: TGTGCCACCAGCAGCGGGCGGGCGGTCTGGCAAGACTACGAGCAGTACTTC. It codes for CATSSGRAVWQDYEQYF.

This clonotype showed up many times. This rearrangement joins TRBV12-3 or TRBV12-4 to TRBJ2-3; no reliable D call. The CDR3 contains 14 residues. Trimming left V 5 bases short and J 5 bases short, with 14 bases between. The CDR3 DNA reads TGTGCCAGCAGTACCCCATCCCCGAGAGATACGCAGTATTTT. Residues: CASSTPSPRDTQYF.

This clonotype came up a few times. The chain is built from TRBV29-1 and TRBJ2-2; TRBD1 is a possible D gene (6 bases). The germline V gene encodes CDR1 SQVTM and CDR2 ANQGSEA. The CDR3 runs 13 residues. V dropped 7 bases and J dropped 0 bases, with 9 bases sitting between them. The CDR3 reads CSARQANTGELFF. The CDR3 nucleotides read TGCAGCGCCCGACAGGCGAACACCGGGGAGCTGTTTTTT.

This clonotype occurred a few times. The V gene is TRBV28, the J gene TRBJ1-5, with 7 bases aligning to TRBD1. The CDR3 covers 13 residues. In germline, CDR1 is MDHEN, CDR2 SYDVKM. With 7 bases clipped from V and 7 bases from J, the junction kept 7 bases outside the gene matches. CDR3 in amino acids: CASTTGQRQPQHF. The CDR3 region has the DNA TGTGCCAGCACGACAGGGCAACGGCAGCCCCAGCATTTT.

The sample holds many counts of this clonotype. J is TRBJ1-5 and V is TRBV4-1, with unresolved D. The CDR3 spans 13 residues. Trimming stripped 5 bases from V and 2 bases from J, with 7 bases between. CDR1 and CDR2 (germline): MGHRA, YSYEKL. CDR3 region: CASSGRRNQPQHF. In DNA, the CDR3 is TGCGCCAGCAGCGGGCGTCGCAATCAGCCCCAGCATTTT.

The sample holds a few counts of this clonotype. The chain couples TRBV3-1 to TRBJ2-1; 8 bases line up with TRBD2. The junction had 12 bases not matched to a gene; V was cut back by 5 bases and J by 9 bases. The CDR3 is 15 amino acids. Per germline, CDR1 LGHDT and CDR2 YNNKEL (reference sequence). The CDR3 region has the DNA TGTGCCAGCAGCATCCGGGGTAGCGGGGTGGGTGAGCAGTTCTTC. Translation gives CASSIRGSGVGEQFF.

The rearrangement links TRBV28 to TRBJ1-5, with 7 bases that match TRBD1. The germline V gene has CDR1 MDHEN and CDR2 SYDVKM. The CDR3 loop spans 16 amino acids. V dropped 5 bases and J dropped 3; count of bases not matched to a gene: 10. The CDR3 sequence is CASSPHSGQNNQPQHF. The CDR3 DNA is TGTGCCAGCAGTCCACACTCGGGACAGAACAATCAGCCCCAGCATTTT.

This clonotype was detected only a few times. J is TRBJ2-3 and V is TRBV28; D is uncertain. Germline V gene data show CDR1 as MDHEN and CDR2 as SYDVKM. V lost 5 bases and J lost 2, with 26 bases in between. CDR3 length: 19 amino acids. In nucleotides, the CDR3 is TGTGCCAGCAGTCACCGGGCCCCCAAGGGCTTTGGAGACACAGATACGCAGTATTTT. Translation: CASSHRAPKGFGDTDTQYF.

This clonotype was seen a handful of times. The rearrangement links TRBV10-2 to TRBJ2-5; D is undetermined. The CDR3 consists of 13 residues. V was trimmed by 8 bases and J by 3 bases, leaving 13 bases between them. Looked up from germline, CDR1 is WSHSY and CDR2 is SAAADI. CDR3 nucleotide sequence: TGCGCCAGCGCACCTAACGAGGAAGAGACCCAGTACTTC. It encodes CASAPNEEETQYF.

This clonotype showed up just a few times. As DNA, the CDR3 is TGTGCCAGCAGCTTGTTAGCGGGAGGGCTGAAGAAGCAGTTCTTC. Translated: CASSLLAGGLKKQFF. The gene calls are TRBV5-6 and TRBJ2-1, with 11 bases matching TRBD2. Trimming at V came to 1 base and at J to 11 bases, leaving 8 bases not matched to a gene. This CDR3 is 15 amino acids long. Looked up from germline, CDR1 is SGHDT and CDR2 is YYEEEE.

This clonotype showed up just a few times. Here the CDR3 reads CASSENRGKLFF. The DNA for the CDR3 is TGTGCCAGCAGTGAGAACAGGGGCAAACTGTTTTTT. V gene TRBV6-1 combines with J gene TRBJ1-4, with 7 bases matching TRBD1. Unmatched junction bases numbered 3, after V lost 3 bases and J lost 11 bases. The CDR3 totals 12 residues. CDR1 and CDR2 from the germline V gene are MNHNS and SASEGT.

The sample holds many counts of this clonotype. The chain uses TRBV7-6 and TRBJ2-7; a weak D match, TRBD1 (5 bases). This CDR3 comprises 15 residues. Trimming took off 2 bases at V and 3 bases at J, with 14 bases between the two ends. The V gene's germline CDR1 is SGHVS and CDR2 FNYEAQ. CDR3 sequence reads: CASSLYSLQGYEQYF. In DNA form, the CDR3 reads TGTGCCAGCAGCTTATATTCCCTTCAGGGCTACGAGCAGTACTTC. The variable domain in full, completed from reference TRBV7-6 and TRBJ2-7, reads GAGVSQSPRYKVTKRGQDVALRCDPISGHVSLYWYRQALGQGPEFLTYFNYEAQQDKSGLPNDRFSAERPEGSISTLTIQRTEQRDSAMYRCASSLYSLQGYEQYFGPGTRLTVT.

This clonotype appeared many times. The gene calls are TRBV5-1 and TRBJ2-7; D is undetermined. Germline values: CDR1 SGHRS, CDR2 YFSETQ. The V end was cut by 4 bases, the J end by 4 bases, with 12 bases between. There are 13 residues in the CDR3. Here the CDR3 reads CASSPLVEYEQYF. The CDR3 DNA follows: TGCGCCAGCAGCCCCCTGGTGGAGTACGAGCAGTACTTC.

This clonotype was seen a handful of times. The chain carries TRBV9 and TRBJ1-6; D is uncertain. The germline gives CDR1 SGDLS, CDR2 YYNGEE. The CDR3 is made up of 14 amino acids. Trimming left V 3 bases short and J 7 bases short, with 11 bases between. The CDR3 DNA sequence: TGTGCCAGCAGCGAACGGGGTCTAAATTCACCCCTCCACTTT. Its translation: CASSERGLNSPLHF.

The chain combines TRBV10-3 with TRBJ2-1; 9 nucleotides match TRBD2. Germline V CDR1 and CDR2: ENHRY, SYGVKD. J lost 5 bases, V lost 2 bases, and 7 bases had no gene match. The CDR3 totals 16 residues. CDR3 nucleotides: TGTGCCATCAGTGAGGGAAGCGGGAGGAACGACAATGAGCAGTTCTTC. Protein sequence: CAISEGSGRNDNEQFF.

This clonotype was detected many times. CDR3 loop: CASSPETGGRAEQFF. The CDR3 nucleotides read TGTGCCAGCAGCCCAGAGACAGGCGGACGTGCTGAGCAGTTCTTC. The V gene is TRBV12-3 or TRBV12-4, the J gene TRBJ2-1; the D gene is possibly TRBD1 (6 bases). This CDR3 has 15 amino acids. V shed 6 bases and J shed 9 bases, with 21 bases lying between them.

This clonotype was counted at least ten times. V and J are TRBV5-1 and TRBJ2-1, with D maybe TRBD1 (5 bases). Trimming shortened V by 7 bases and J by 8 bases, and 19 bases separated the two germline ends. The CDR3 sequence is 14 residues long. Germline lookup yields CDR1 SGHRS and CDR2 YFSETQ. CDR3 DNA sequence: TGCGCCAGCTCAAAAGGGGCAGGGCTAGATGAGCAGTTCTTC. It codes for CASSKGAGLDEQFF.

This clonotype showed up just a few times. The chain combines TRBV5-1 with TRBJ2-3; no firm D call. CDR1 is SGHRS, CDR2 YFSETQ, per germline. V was clipped by 2 bases and J by 1 base, with 8 bases between them. CDR3 length: 14 amino acids. This CDR3 reads CASSLQLGTDTQYF. For the CDR3, the DNA is TGCGCCAGCAGCTTACAGTTAGGCACAGATACGCAGTATTTT.